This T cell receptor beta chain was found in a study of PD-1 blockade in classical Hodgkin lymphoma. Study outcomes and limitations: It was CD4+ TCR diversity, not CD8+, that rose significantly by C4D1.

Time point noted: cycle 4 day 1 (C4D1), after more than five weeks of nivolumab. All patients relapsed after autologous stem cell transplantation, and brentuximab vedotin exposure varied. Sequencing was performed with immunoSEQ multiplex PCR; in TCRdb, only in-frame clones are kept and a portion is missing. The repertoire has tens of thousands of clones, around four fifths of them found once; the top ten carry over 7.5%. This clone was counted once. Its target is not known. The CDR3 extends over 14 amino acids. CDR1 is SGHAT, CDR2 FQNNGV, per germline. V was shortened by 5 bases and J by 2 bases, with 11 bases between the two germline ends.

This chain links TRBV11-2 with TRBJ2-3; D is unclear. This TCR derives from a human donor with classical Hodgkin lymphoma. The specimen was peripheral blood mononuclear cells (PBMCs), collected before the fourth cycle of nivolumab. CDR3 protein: CASSPKTPTDTQYF. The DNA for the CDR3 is TGTGCCAGCAGCCCTAAGACCCCCACAGATACGCAGTATTTT.